Here is one T cell receptor beta chain with its context. Its antigen is still unknown. Germline and junction disagree at one end, which may indicate a read error. The germline V gene has CDR1 LGHNA and CDR2 YNFKEQ. There are 17 residues in the CDR3. No cell sorting was done before RNA was extracted from the tissue. More than 3 cm separated this lung sample from the edge of the tumor. The sample belongs to a study of tumor and adjacent non-tumor tissue in lung cancer. Looking at the study overall: There were about 12 adenocarcinoma, a couple of squamous cell carcinoma and 1 small cell lung cancer cases. Study-level findings and limits: Compared with tumor, normal lung showed significantly lower TCR diversity. Patients with more diverse tumor TCRs had worse survival.

A modified ARM-PCR protocol with three rounds of nested PCR amplified TCRbeta. From the multiplex PCR reads, TCRdb called clonotypes with MiXCR, one entry per CDR3 protein. This sample has 100,000 or so distinct CDR3 sequences, with roughly two thirds found just once. The sample was distant non-tumor lung tissue. The gene calls are TRBV4-2 and TRBJ2-2, with D maybe TRBD1 (6 bases). The clonotype comes from a man between 25 and 39 years old with non-small cell lung cancer. The CDR3 coding sequence is TGTACCAGCAGCCTGACCTCCCGGACAGATAATACCGGGGAGCTGTTTTTT. Translation: CTSSLTSRTDNTGELFF.